This entry lists 19 T cell receptor beta chains sequenced from one sample in a study of T cells in women clearing cervical HPV infection. Libraries were prepared by immunoSEQ multiplex PCR; TCRdb keeps only in-frame clonotypes and omits some of them. The sample has tens of thousands of clones. Material for sequencing was blood buffy coat. These receptors originate from a woman aged 18 to 75 with a cervical HPV16 infection that either progressed to CIN3+ or cleared (not recorded which).

Of note for this clone: The junction differs from germline at one of its ends, possibly a read error. The CDR3 goes on 3 residues after the read ends, and that part is filled in from the germline J gene. The same CDR3 also results from other DNA sequences found in this sample. This chain joins TRBV19 and TRBJ1-3, with D uncertain. Germline V CDR1 and CDR2: LNHDA, SQIVND (reference sequence). This CDR3 is built from 13 residues. The sequenced part of the CDR3 DNA is TGTGCCAGTAGCACGGGTAATGGAAACACT. Translating it yields CASSTGNGNT. The entire CDR3 protein is CASSTGNGNTIYF.

In the case of this clone: The CDR3 end falls 3 residues outside the read, so it is completed with the germline J gene. Other DNA sequences in this sample translate to the same CDR3. The J gene is TRBJ1-2, the V gene TRBV5-1; TRBD1 is a possible D gene (5 bases). Germline CDR1 is SGHRS and CDR2 is YFSETQ. The CDR3 spans 13 residues. This CDR3 reads CASSLASPGGYTF. CDR3 bases read: TGCGCCAGCAGCTTGGCCAGCCCAGGGGGC. Based on the CDR3 plus reference TRBV5-1 and TRBJ1-2, the full variable domain is KAGVTQTPRYLIKTRGQQVTLSCSPISGHRSVSWYQQTPGQGLQFLFEYFSETQRNKGNFPGRFSGRQFSNSRSEMNVSTLELGDSALYLCASSLASPGGYTFGSGTRLTVV.

Points on this clone: The read ends 3 residues early relative to the CDR3; the germline J gene fills the gap. This rearrangement joins TRBV7-3 to TRBJ2-3; 8 bases match TRBD2. Germline V gives CDR1 SGHTA, CDR2 FQGTGA. The CDR3 runs 15 residues. CDR3 protein: CASSPGGGTQETQYF. Partial CDR3 DNA: TGTGCCAGCAGCCCCGGGGGGGGCACCCAAGAGACG.

Of note for this clone: Read data end 3 residues before the CDR3 end; the end is taken from the germline J gene. The chain couples TRBV10-3 to TRBJ2-3; TRBD2 might be the D (6 bases). From germline, CDR1 is ENHRY and CDR2 SYGVKD. Trimming shortened V by 11 bases and J by 2 bases, and 17 bases separated the two germline ends. The CDR3 covers 14 residues. The DNA read from the CDR3 is TGTGCCGCCAACGACGGGGGTGCCACAGATACG. As protein: CAANDGGATDT. The complete CDR3 protein is CAANDGGATDTQYF.

With respect to this clone: Read data end 3 residues before the CDR3 end; the end is taken from the germline J gene. The V gene is TRBV5-1, the J gene TRBJ2-2, with D possibly matching TRBD1 (6 bases). The CDR3 sequence is 14 residues long. Germline V gives CDR1 SGHRS, CDR2 YFSETQ. V shed 4 bases and J shed 6 bases, with 13 bases lying between them. The covered CDR3 bases are TGCGCCAGCAGCCCCACCTGGACAGCCGGGGAG. It translates to CASSPTWTAGE. The whole CDR3 is CASSPTWTAGELFF. Combining the CDR3 with reference TRBV5-1 and TRBJ2-2 gives the whole variable domain KAGVTQTPRYLIKTRGQQVTLSCSPISGHRSVSWYQQTPGQGLQFLFEYFSETQRNKGNFPGRFSGRQFSNSRSEMNVSTLELGDSALYLCASSPTWTAGELFFGEGSRLTVL.

On this clone: The read terminates 3 residues before the CDR3 end, so the remaining end is supplied by the germline J gene. The chain uses TRBV2 and TRBJ2-7; D call uncertain. The germline V and J ends were trimmed by 3 bases and 0 bases, with 6 bases remaining between them. The CDR3 runs 13 residues. Germline V gene data show CDR1 as SNHLY and CDR2 as FYNNEI. The CDR3 sequence is CASSEIGSYEQYF. CDR3 DNA (partial): TGTGCCAGCAGTGAGATCGGCTCCTACGAG.

A note on this clone: The read ends 3 residues shy of where the CDR3 ends; the end is completed using the germline J gene. The J gene is TRBJ2-1, the V gene TRBV27; possible D gene TRBD1, 5 bases. Germline assignment: CDR1 MNHEY and CDR2 SMNVEV (reference sequence). This CDR3 is 13 amino acids long. Between the trimmed V and J ends, which lost 2 bases and 5 bases, there was a span of 7 bases. The CDR3 protein is CASSLARDNEQFF. The CDR3 bases that were read are TGTGCCAGCAGTTTAGCCAGGGACAATGAG.

With regard to this clone: Read data end 3 residues before the CDR3 end; the end is taken from the germline J gene. This chain links TRBV5-1 with TRBJ2-5, with 10 nucleotides matching TRBD2. Germline V gene data show CDR1 as SGHRS and CDR2 as YFSETQ. J lost 2 bases, V lost 5 bases, and 12 bases had no gene match. The CDR3 consists of 17 residues. Partial CDR3 DNA: TGCGCCAGCAGGTTTGGTAGCGGGAGGCTCGCTCAAGAGACC. Its protein is CASRFGSGRLAQET. The complete CDR3 sequence is CASRFGSGRLAQETQYF.

In regard to this clone: The read ends 3 residues shy of where the CDR3 ends; the end is completed using the germline J gene. This sequence joins TRBV12-3 or TRBV12-4 and TRBJ1-2; D might be TRBD1 (5 bases). The CDR3 sequence is 12 residues long. CDR3 DNA, as far as it was read: TGTGCCAGCAGCCCAGGGTTATACGGC. This sequence encodes CASSPGLYG. The whole CDR3 protein reads CASSPGLYGYTF.

As concerns this clone: The missing CDR3 end, 3 residues past where the read stops, is filled in from the germline J gene. J is TRBJ1-2 and V is TRBV7-2; the match to TRBD1 covers 10 bases. The CDR3 totals 15 residues. CDR1 SGHTA and CDR2 FQGNSA come from the germline V gene. CDR3 sequence reads: CASSPAGTGDHDYTF. CDR3 bases read: TGTGCCAGCAGCCCCGCCGGGACAGGGGATCACGAC.

Concerning this clone itself: Read sequence stops 3 residues before the CDR3 end, and the germline J gene provides the missing end. The chain is built from TRBV5-1 and TRBJ1-2, with D possibly TRBD1 on 6 matching bases. The CDR3 has 17 residues. The germline gives CDR1 SGHRS, CDR2 YFSETQ. V was clipped by 0 bases and J by 4 bases, with 19 bases between them. CDR3 region: CASSLAAGARTPYGYTF. The DNA read from the CDR3 is TGCGCCAGCAGCTTGGCCGCAGGGGCCCGTACCCCCTATGGC.

About this clone itself: The sequence runs out 3 residues before the end of the CDR3; the remainder is reconstructed from the germline J gene. The chain uses TRBV2 and TRBJ1-4; 11 bases fit TRBD1. The junction had 3 bases not matched to a gene; V was cut back by 9 bases and J by 0 bases. The CDR3 consists of 15 residues. CDR1 and CDR2 from the germline V gene are SNHLY and FYNNEI. This CDR3 is CASRDRGATNEKLFF. Incomplete CDR3 DNA: TGTGCCAGTAGGGACAGGGGGGCAACTAATGAAAAA.

About this clone: The read ends 3 residues before the CDR3 terminus; that terminus is restored from the germline J gene. The chain joins TRBV5-6 to TRBJ1-1; no reliable D call. From germline, CDR1 is SGHDT and CDR2 YYEEEE. V was shortened by 0 bases and J by 1 base, with 4 bases between the two germline ends. The CDR3 is made up of 13 amino acids. CDR3 DNA, as far as it was read: TGTGCCAGCAGCTTGGCCAGGAACACTGAA. Residues: CASSLARNTE. The whole CDR3 is CASSLARNTEAFF.

About this clone itself: The read is 3 residues too short to cover the CDR3 end, so that end is filled in from the germline J gene. This chain links TRBV10-2 with TRBJ2-3; tentative D call: TRBD2 (6 bases). In germline, CDR1 is WSHSY, CDR2 SAAADI. Trimming stripped 5 bases from V and 0 bases from J, with 18 bases between. CDR3 length: 17 residues. CDR3: CASSPLLGGASTDTQYF. The sequenced part of the CDR3 DNA is TGCGCCAGCAGTCCTCTTCTCGGGGGAGCGAGCACAGATACG.

CDR3 region: CATRGGVGPYNEQFF. CDR3 DNA (partial): TGTGCCACCAGGGGCGGGGTGGGGCCCTACAATGAG. The rearrangement links TRBV7-2 to TRBJ2-1; D is tentatively TRBD1 or TRBD2 (6 bases each). The read falls 3 residues short of the CDR3 end, and the missing part is taken from the germline J gene. The ends were cut back, 10 bases at V and 2 bases at J, with 18 bases in the middle. This CDR3 is 15 amino acids long. The germline V gene has CDR1 SGHTA and CDR2 FQGNSA.

With respect to this clone: The read terminates 3 residues ahead of where the CDR3 ends, so the germline J gene completes it. The chain joins TRBV28 to TRBJ2-3, with 14 bases that match TRBD2. After removal of 4 bases from V and 4 bases from J, the junction contained 4 bases not matched to a gene. There are 16 residues in the CDR3. CDR1 is MDHEN, CDR2 SYDVKM, per germline. The CDR3 region is CASSSGLAGVPDTQYF. Incomplete CDR3 DNA: TGTGCCAGCAGTTCGGGACTAGCGGGGGTTCCAGATACG.

Comments on this clone: The sequenced fragment ends 3 residues before the CDR3 boundary, so the rest is inferred from the germline J gene. The chain employs TRBV6-1 and TRBJ2-3; no clear D gene. Germline V gene data show CDR1 as MNHNS and CDR2 as SASEGT. The CDR3 loop spans 15 amino acids. Trimming removed 2 bases from V and 0 bases from J, with 9 bases in between. The CDR3 DNA, read in part, is TGTGCCAGCAGTGAAAACCCAGTTAGCACAGATACG. Translated, it gives CASSENPVSTDT. The CDR3, in full, reads CASSENPVSTDTQYF.

Turning to this clone: With the read ending 3 residues before the CDR3 end, the germline J gene is used to fill in that end. V and J are TRBV6-2 or TRBV6-3 and TRBJ1-4, with D maybe TRBD1 (5 bases). The CDR3 spans 14 residues. The germline gives CDR1 MNHEY, CDR2 SVGEGT. Here the CDR3 reads CASSYTQGGSPLFF. The CDR3 DNA, read in part, is TGTGCCAGCAGTTACACGCAGGGAGGTTCACCA.

Comment on this clone: Germline is not matched at one junction end, which may reflect a read error. The CDR3 end falls 3 residues outside the read, so it is completed with the germline J gene. The chain carries TRBV5-1 and TRBJ2-2; TRBD2 aligns across 7 bases. Germline CDR1 is SGHRS and CDR2 is YFSETQ. The CDR3 runs to 16 residues. CDR3 DNA (partial): TGCGCCAGCAGCTTGGCCGGGAGGATGAACACCGGGGGG. Translated, it gives CASSLAGRMNTGG. The whole CDR3 sequence reads CASSLAGRMNTGGLFF.